The 11 T cell receptor beta chains in this list originate from one sample, sequenced in a study of shared clonotypes between healthy human individuals. Sequenced by immunoSEQ multiplex PCR; TCRdb stores in-frame clones only, minus some. The sample has about 1.5 million clones, roughly 96% seen once. Sequencing was done on a sample of naive CD4+ T cells sorted from blood. The subset here: CD45RA+ positively selected. All receptors come from a man aged 25 to 40 in good health.

The rearrangement uses TRBV7-8 and TRBJ2-2; D is possibly TRBD2 (6 bases). The CDR3 is made up of 16 amino acids. Trimming removed 3 bases at V and 1 base at J, with 12 bases between. Looked up from germline, CDR1 is SGHVS and CDR2 is FQNEAQ. The CDR3 region has the DNA TGTGCCAGCAGCTTGACGGGAGATGTGAACACCGGGGAGCTGTTTTTT. Its protein product is CASSLTGDVNTGELFF.

The gene calls are TRBV28 and TRBJ1-1; 8 bases align to TRBD1. The CDR3 runs 14 residues. The germline V gene encodes CDR1 MDHEN and CDR2 SYDVKM. The V and J ends lost 9 bases and 1 base, in that order; junction bases with no gene match: 7. Here the CDR3 reads CASHQGAQNTEAFF. CDR3 bases: TGTGCCAGTCATCAGGGGGCGCAGAACACTGAAGCTTTCTTT.

The rearrangement links TRBV6-6 to TRBJ2-1, with TRBD2 as a possible D gene (5 bases). V was shortened by 0 bases and J by 10 bases, with 7 bases between the two germline ends. CDR3 length equals 12 residues. Germline CDR1 MNHNY, CDR2 SVGAGI (reference sequence). The CDR3 sequence: CASSYSTGEQFF. CDR3 DNA: TGTGCCAGCAGTTACTCGACGGGGGAGCAGTTCTTC.

This chain joins TRBV9 and TRBJ2-1; D gene ambiguous. Germline loops: CDR1 SGDLS, CDR2 YYNGEE. The ends were cut back, 0 bases at V and 7 bases at J, with 8 bases in the middle. The CDR3 extends over 13 amino acids. The CDR3 spells CASSVEGSNEQFF. In DNA form, the CDR3 reads TGTGCCAGCAGCGTAGAGGGTAGTAATGAGCAGTTCTTC.

J is TRBJ2-7 and V is TRBV2, with TRBD1 identical over 8 bases. From germline, CDR1 is SNHLY and CDR2 FYNNEI. The CDR3 runs 14 residues. V trimming: 5 bases; J trimming: 3 bases; junction bases outside the gene matches: 6. The CDR3 region has the DNA TGTGCCAGCAGTTTTTCCGGGACAGGCTACGAGCAGTACTTC. Translation: CASSFSGTGYEQYF.

The table lists this clone with a count of one. V gene TRBV5-1 combines with J gene TRBJ2-1; 10 nucleotides align to TRBD2. The CDR3 runs to 15 residues. From germline, CDR1 is SGHRS and CDR2 YFSETQ. V was clipped by 4 bases and J by 4 bases; unmatched bases: 5. CDR3 nucleotide sequence: TGCGCCAGCAGCGTTACTAGCGGGACTTACAATGAGCAGTTCTTC. Its protein product is CASSVTSGTYNEQFF.

The rearrangement links TRBV29-1 to TRBJ1-1; no clear D gene. The CDR3 loop spans 13 amino acids. Trimming took off 2 bases at V and 7 bases at J, with 14 bases between the two ends. Germline-derived CDR1 and CDR2 are SQVTM and ANQGSEA. The CDR3 region is CSVESPFPLEAFF. The CDR3 DNA follows: TGCAGCGTTGAAAGTCCCTTCCCCCTTGAAGCTTTCTTT.

The CDR3 loop is CASSLEGYNEQFF. The CDR3 nucleotides read TGTGCCAGCAGTTTAGAGGGTTACAATGAGCAGTTCTTC. V is TRBV27 and J is TRBJ2-1; possible D gene TRBD2, 5 bases. Per the germline V gene, CDR1 is MNHEY and CDR2 is SMNVEV (reference sequence). The CDR3 extends over 13 amino acids. Deletions cut 2 bases from V and 4 bases from J, with 6 bases between.

The chain carries TRBV9 and TRBJ2-2; D may be TRBD1 (5 bases). CDR1 and CDR2 from the germline V gene are SGDLS and YYNGEE. Trimming took off 0 bases at V and 6 bases at J, with 15 bases between the two ends. The CDR3 totals 16 residues. DNA of the CDR3: TGTGCCAGCAGCGTAGAGGTGACAGCCCATGCCGGGGAGCTGTTTTTT. This codes for CASSVEVTAHAGELFF. Full variable domain (rest looked up from reference TRBV9 and TRBJ2-2): DSGVTQTPKHLITATGQRVTLRCSPRSGDLSVYWYQQSLDQGLQFLIQYYNGEERAKGNILERFSAQQFPDLHSELNLSSLELGDSALYFCASSVEVTAHAGELFFGEGSRLTVL.

The V call is TRBV20-1, the J call TRBJ1-2; D is uncertain. Germline V lookup: CDR1 DFQATT, CDR2 SNEGSKA (reference sequence). V was trimmed by 5 bases and J by 7 bases, leaving 8 bases between them. There are 10 residues in the CDR3. CDR3 DNA sequence: TGCAGTGCTCATACACCTGGCTACACCTTC. Its protein is CSAHTPGYTF.

The V gene is TRBV27, the J gene TRBJ1-5, with D possibly TRBD1 on 5 matching bases. Trimming took 3 bases from V and 0 from J, leaving 9 bases between them. This CDR3 spans 15 amino acids. The germline CDR1 and CDR2 sequences are MNHEY and SMNVEV (reference sequence). Written as DNA, the CDR3 is TGTGCCAGCAGTTTCTCAGGGAATAGCAATCAGCCCCAGCATTTT. This gives the protein CASSFSGNSNQPQHF.